The 8 T cell receptor beta chains in this list originate from one sample, sequenced in a study of T cells in Graves' hyperthyroidism and ophthalmopathy (dated by TCRdb to between 2019 and 2020). The receptor library was made with multiplex PCR. Sequencing instrument: Illumina HiSeq 2000. TCR beta CDR3 regions were amplified from RNA transcripts. The first round of RT-PCR for the TCR CDR3 was performed with the HTBI primer set and the Qiagen OneStep RT-PCR kit. TCRdb took the public reads, trimmed them with fastp at Q25, ran MiXCR for clone calling and kept in-frame beta chains. Each CDR3 protein appears once, grouped with its most common genes and DNA. The sample contains fewer than 650,000 distinct CDR3 sequences, 14% of them found a single time. The ten largest clones take up more than 11% of the sample. The material sequenced was blood. These TCRs come from a woman in her thirties or forties with Graves' hyperthyroidism.

This clonotype has a count of ten or more. The gene calls are TRBV2 and TRBJ2-3, with 12 bases matching TRBD2. The V gene end was trimmed by 7 bases and the J gene end by 2 bases; junction bases not matched to a gene: 4. CDR3 length equals 15 residues. Germline CDR1 and CDR2: SNHLY and FYNNEI. The CDR3 here is CASKWTSGTTDTQYF. In DNA form, the CDR3 reads TGTGCCAGCAAATGGACTAGCGGGACCACAGATACGCAGTATTTT.

The table lists this clonotype with a few counts. The rearrangement links TRBV28 to TRBJ2-1; D remains ambiguous. The CDR3 has 12 amino acids. Germline V CDR1 and CDR2: MDHEN, SYDVKM. V lost 7 bases to trimming and J lost 3 bases, with 7 bases between them. CDR3 in DNA: TGTGCCAGCATAGCTGGCTACAATGAGCAGTTCTTC. As protein: CASIAGYNEQFF.

This clonotype has a count of ten or more. The J gene is TRBJ2-5, the V gene TRBV29-1, with D unresolved. The CDR3 is 12 amino acids. Germline V lookup: CDR1 SQVTM, CDR2 ANQGSEA. V was cut by 4 bases and J by 5 bases, with 11 bases left in between. CDR3 amino acids: CSVGVLWETQYF. In DNA, the CDR3 is TGCAGCGTTGGGGTATTGTGGGAGACCCAGTACTTC.

J is TRBJ2-7 and V is TRBV7-9; no clear D gene. The V gene's germline CDR1 is SEHNR and CDR2 FQNEAQ (reference sequence). The CDR3 length is 13 residues. V was clipped by 6 bases and J by 5 bases, with 14 bases between them. The CDR3 DNA reads TGTGCCAGCAGTCCGGATGTGGGGAACGAGCAGTACTTC. Protein sequence: CASSPDVGNEQYF. Based on the CDR3 plus reference TRBV7-9 and TRBJ2-7, the full variable domain is DTGVSQNPRHKITKRGQNVTFRCDPISEHNRLYWYRQTLGQGPEFLTYFQNEAQLEKSRLLSDRFSAERPKGSFSTLEIQRTEQGDSAMYLCASSPDVGNEQYFGPGTRLTVT.

This clonotype has ten or more counts. The rearrangement links TRBV12-3 or TRBV12-4 to TRBJ2-7; the D gene is possibly TRBD2 (5 bases). The CDR3 is 15 residues long. V lost 3 bases to trimming and J lost 3 bases, with 15 bases between them. The CDR3 DNA reads as TGTGCCAGCAGTTTCGCTCTTGCGAGCGGCTACGAGCAGTACTTC. This sequence encodes CASSFALASGYEQYF.

This sequence joins TRBV5-6 and TRBJ2-2; 8 nucleotides align to TRBD1. Germline values: CDR1 SGHDT, CDR2 YYEEEE. Trimming cost V 2 bases and J 3 bases; bases outside gene matches: 3. CDR3 length: 15 residues. CDR3 amino acids: CASSFVQGDTGELFF. CDR3 coding DNA: TGTGCCAGCAGCTTCGTACAGGGGGACACCGGGGAGCTGTTTTTT. The complete variable domain, with remaining parts taken from reference TRBV5-6 and TRBJ2-2, reads DAGVTQSPTHLIKTRGQQVTLRCSPKSGHDTVSWYQQALGQGPQFIFQYYEEEERQRGNFPDRFSGHQFPNYSSELNVNALLLGDSALYLCASSFVQGDTGELFFGEGSRLTVL.

In regard to this clonotype: A much larger clone differs by one base, so this may be a read error. The chain has TRBV28 and TRBJ2-6; D ambiguous. The CDR3 totals 13 residues. The ends were cut back, 5 bases at V and 2 bases at J, with 4 bases in the middle. Germline V gene lookup returns CDR1 MDHEN and CDR2 SYDVKM. The CDR3 DNA is TGTGCCAGCAGTAGGGCTGGGGCCAACGTCCTGACTTTC. This codes for CASSRAGANVLTF.

The rearrangement joins TRBV6-2 or TRBV6-3 to TRBJ1-5, with a possible D match to TRBD1 (5 bases). This CDR3 comprises 14 residues. The germline V gene encodes CDR1 MNHEY and CDR2 SVGEGT. V shed 0 bases and J shed 7 bases, with 10 bases lying between them. The CDR3 region is CASSYSSRDQPQHF. DNA of the CDR3: TGTGCCAGCAGTTACTCGTCGCGGGACCAGCCCCAGCATTTT.